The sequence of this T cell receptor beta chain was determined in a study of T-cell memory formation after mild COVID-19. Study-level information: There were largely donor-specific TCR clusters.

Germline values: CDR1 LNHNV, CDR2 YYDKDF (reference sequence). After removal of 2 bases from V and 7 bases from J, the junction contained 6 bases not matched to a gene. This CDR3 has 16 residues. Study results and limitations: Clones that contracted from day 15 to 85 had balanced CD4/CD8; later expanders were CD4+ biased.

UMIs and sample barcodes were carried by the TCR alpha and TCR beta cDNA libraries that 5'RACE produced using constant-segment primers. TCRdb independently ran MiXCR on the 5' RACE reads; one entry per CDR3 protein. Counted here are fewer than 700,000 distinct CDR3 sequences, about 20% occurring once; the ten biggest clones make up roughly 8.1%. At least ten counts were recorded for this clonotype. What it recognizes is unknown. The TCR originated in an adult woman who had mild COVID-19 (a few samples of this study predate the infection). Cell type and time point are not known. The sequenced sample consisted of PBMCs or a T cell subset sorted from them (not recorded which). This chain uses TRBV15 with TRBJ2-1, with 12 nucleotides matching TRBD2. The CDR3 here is CATSRFGLAGLNEQFF. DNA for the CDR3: TGTGCCACCAGCAGATTCGGACTAGCGGGGCTTAATGAGCAGTTCTTC.